This is a list of T cell receptor beta chains from one sample in a study of cytomegalovirus exposure and HLA in healthy donors. TCRdb's copy holds only in-frame clones and misses some; the assay was immunoSEQ multiplex PCR. In total, the table holds 65,000 to 85,000 clones. Sample: PBMCs. Receptor source: a woman aged 25 to 39 in good health and CMV-seronegative. The CDR3 runs from the conserved cysteine through the conserved F or W. Fields, in order: V gene, J gene, D gene, CDR3 protein, CDR3 DNA. A D gene is named only where the DNA matches it firmly.

TRBV5-6	TRBJ2-7	TRBD2	CASSLVTVAGGLHEQYF	TGTGCCAGCAGCTTGGTAACCGTAGCGGGAGGGTTACACGAGCAGTACTTC
TRBV4-1	TRBJ2-1	TRBD2	CASSQDGTSGSWEQFF	TGCGCCAGCAGCCAAGACGGGACTAGCGGGAGTTGGGAGCAGTTCTTC
TRBV11-1	TRBJ1-1	-	CASSLSRTEGTEAFF	TGTGCCAGCAGCTTGAGTAGGACGGAGGGCACTGAAGCTTTCTTT
TRBV18	TRBJ2-1	-	CASSGGLDNEQFF	TGTGCCAGCTCCGGGGGTTTAGACAATGAGCAGTTCTTC
TRBV19	TRBJ2-3	-	CASKAWRGGSDTDTQYF	TGTGCCAGTAAAGCCTGGAGGGGTGGTAGCGACACAGATACGCAGTATTTT
TRBV10-3	TRBJ1-1	-	CAISESIMYSNTEAFF	TGTGCCATCAGTGAGTCGATAATGTACTCGAACACTGAAGCTTTCTTT
TRBV7-9	TRBJ1-3	TRBD1	CASSLLQGADTIYF	TGTGCCAGCAGCTTATTGCAGGGGGCGGACACCATATATTTT
TRBV4-1	TRBJ2-1	TRBD2	CASSQDRASGRISFF	TGCGCCAGCAGCCAAGATCGGGCTAGCGGGAGGATCTCGTTCTTC
TRBV10-1	TRBJ2-3	-	CASSRDSGTDTQYF	TGCGCCAGCAGTAGAGATAGCGGCACAGATACGCAGTATTTT
TRBV4-1	TRBJ1-1	-	CASSQSTNTEAFF	TGCGCCAGCAGCCAGTCAACTAACACTGAAGCTTTCTTT
TRBV19	TRBJ2-5	TRBD1	CASSPTGAFSKQYF	TGTGCCAGTAGTCCGACAGGGGCCTTTTCCAAGCAGTACTTC
TRBV6-5	TRBJ2-5	TRBD1	CASSYDRGETQYF	TGTGCCAGCAGTTACGACAGGGGTGAGACCCAGTACTTC
TRBV19	TRBJ1-5	-	CASSITREYSNQPQHF	TGTGCCAGTAGTATCACCAGGGAATATAGCAATCAGCCCCAGCATTTT
TRBV10-3	TRBJ1-4	TRBD1	CAIRAATGEAEKLFF	TGTGCCATCAGGGCCGCGACAGGGGAAGCTGAAAAACTGTTTTTT
TRBV6-1	TRBJ1-6	TRBD1	CASSARQGVRHSPLHF	TGTGCCAGCAGTGCCCGACAGGGGGTGCGGCATTCACCCCTCCACTTT
TRBV7-9	TRBJ2-7	TRBD1	CASSLTQGASEQYF	TGTGCCAGCAGCCTTACGCAGGGGGCTAGCGAGCAGTACTTC
TRBV6-1	TRBJ2-7	TRBD2	CASSVKSGTSGRAFSYEQYF	TGTGCCAGCAGTGTGAAATCGGGGACTAGCGGGAGGGCCTTCTCCTACGAGCAGTACTTC
TRBV7-2	TRBJ2-7	TRBD2	CASTRTSGGVYEQYF	TGTGCCAGCACCCGGACTAGCGGGGGCGTATACGAGCAGTACTTC
TRBV2	TRBJ1-3	TRBD1	CASSGGTATGNTIYF	TGTGCCAGCAGTGGTGGGACAGCCACTGGAAACACCATATATTTT
TRBV19	TRBJ2-7	TRBD2	CASSNRAWGLAGGTYEQYF	TGTGCCAGTAGTAATCGGGCTTGGGGACTAGCGGGGGGGACCTACGAGCAGTACTTC
TRBV5-6	TRBJ2-6	TRBD1	CASSLQGAGANVLTF	TGTGCCAGCAGCTTACAGGGGGCTGGGGCCAACGTCCTGACTTTC
TRBV6-1	TRBJ2-7	TRBD1	CHSIGQGPYEQYF	TGCCACAGCATTGGACAGGGCCCATACGAGCAGTACTTC
TRBV19	TRBJ2-3	TRBD1	CASNGHGQGSADTQYF	TGTGCCAGTAACGGACACGGACAGGGGTCTGCAGATACGCAGTATTTT
TRBV6-1	TRBJ1-5	-	CASSEGRNQPQHF	TGTGCCAGCAGTGAGGGGAGGAATCAGCCCCAGCATTTT
TRBV6-5	TRBJ1-6	TRBD1	CASRPSRTGDSPLHF	TGTGCCAGCAGGCCCTCCCGGACAGGGGATTCACCCCTCCACTTT
TRBV13	TRBJ2-7	-	CASSSHRVPEQYF	TGTGCCAGCAGCTCACACAGGGTACCCGAGCAGTACTTC
TRBV9	TRBJ2-7	TRBD1	CASSEDGQGVYEQYF	TGTGCCAGCAGCGAGGACGGACAGGGGGTCTACGAGCAGTACTTC
TRBV7-9	TRBJ2-7	-	CASSPPQDRYYEQYF	TGTGCCAGCAGCCCCCCCCAAGACAGGTACTACGAGCAGTACTTC
TRBV28	TRBJ1-2	TRBD1	CASSNHPGQIEGYTF	TGTGCCAGCAGTAACCATCCGGGACAGATTGAAGGCTACACCTTC
TRBV19	TRBJ1-1	-	CASSIRSAYTEAFF	TGTGCCAGTAGTATCAGGTCGGCTTATACTGAAGCTTTCTTT
TRBV7-9	TRBJ1-5	-	CASSFGGGQPQHF	TGTGCCAGCAGCTTTGGGGGAGGTCAGCCCCAGCATTTT
TRBV5-4	TRBJ1-3	-	CASSLGPAGNTIYF	TGTGCCAGCAGCTTGGGGCCAGCTGGAAACACCATATATTTT
TRBV18	TRBJ2-7	TRBD2	CASSPGLAHEQYF	TGTGCCAGCTCACCGGGACTAGCGCACGAGCAGTACTTC
TRBV5-1	TRBJ1-5	-	CASSLGGDQPQHF	TGCGCCAGCAGCTTGGGGGGGGATCAGCCCCAGCATTTT
TRBV4-3	TRBJ2-7	-	CASSLSDSYEQYF	TGCGCCAGCAGCCTTTCGGACAGCTACGAGCAGTACTTC
TRBV7-6	TRBJ1-6	TRBD1	CASSLADPGQGGAPLHF	TGTGCCAGCAGCTTAGCGGATCCGGGACAGGGGGGTGCACCCCTCCACTTT
TRBV28	TRBJ1-4	-	CASSLLGASEKLFF	TGTGCCAGCAGTTTACTGGGGGCGAGTGAAAAACTGTTTTTT
TRBV28	TRBJ1-2	TRBD1	CASSSTGDYGYTF	TGTGCCAGCAGTTCCACAGGGGACTATGGCTACACCTTC
TRBV7-3	TRBJ2-7	-	CASSLDYISYEQYF	TGTGCCAGCAGCTTGGACTATATCTCCTACGAGCAGTACTTC
TRBV4-1	TRBJ2-7	TRBD1	CASSRSPGQRISYEQYF	TGCGCCAGCAGCCGCTCACCGGGACAGCGAATATCCTACGAGCAGTACTTC
TRBV10-3	TRBJ1-5	TRBD1	CAIRDRADQPQHF	TGTGCCATCAGGGACAGGGCGGATCAGCCCCAGCATTTT
TRBV7-9	TRBJ2-6	-	CASASTRMANVLTF	TGTGCCAGCGCCTCCACCAGGATGGCCAACGTCCTGACTTTC
TRBV30	TRBJ1-2	-	CAWSLRARTQGYGYTF	TGTGCCTGGAGTCTCAGGGCTAGAACCCAGGGCTATGGCTACACCTTC
TRBV6-5	TRBJ2-7	TRBD2	CASSGTSGMVEQYF	TGTGCCAGCAGTGGGACTAGCGGGATGGTCGAGCAGTACTTC
TRBV4-3	TRBJ2-7	TRBD2	CASSRQLAGGQDEQYF	TGCGCCAGCAGCCGCCAACTAGCGGGGGGGCAGGACGAGCAGTACTTC
TRBV27	TRBJ1-6	-	CASSFQTGLAPLHF	TGTGCCAGCAGTTTTCAAACAGGGTTGGCACCCCTCCACTTT
TRBV11-2	TRBJ2-7	-	CASSLDQRSHREF	TGTGCCAGCAGCTTAGATCAGAGGAGCCATAGGGAGTTC
TRBV30	TRBJ2-3	-	CAWSRDNTDTQYF	TGTGCCTGGAGTCGGGACAACACAGATACGCAGTATTTT
TRBV10-2	TRBJ2-7	TRBD2	CASRESRGRDYEQYF	TGCGCCAGCAGGGAAAGCCGGGGGAGGGACTACGAGCAGTACTTC
TRBV29-1	TRBJ1-4	-	CSVARVQNEKLFF	TGCAGCGTTGCCAGGGTTCAAAATGAAAAACTGTTTTTT
TRBV6-5	TRBJ2-7	TRBD2	CASRSGRAYEQYF	TGTGCCAGCAGGAGCGGGAGGGCCTACGAGCAGTACTTC
TRBV18	TRBJ1-2	TRBD1	CASSPQGKDYGYTF	TGTGCCAGCTCGCCACAGGGGAAGGACTATGGCTACACCTTC
TRBV6-5	TRBJ1-1	-	CASSYSAGSAEAFF	TGTGCCAGCAGTTACTCAGCGGGGTCCGCTGAAGCTTTCTTT
TRBV14	TRBJ2-7	TRBD2	CASSPHSGAYEQYF	TGTGCCAGCAGCCCCCATAGCGGGGCCTACGAGCAGTACTTC
TRBV29-1	TRBJ2-7	-	CSASSAGAQYF	TGCAGCGCAAGTTCAGCAGGGGCCCAGTACTTC
TRBV27	TRBJ1-1	-	CASSFTGQNTEAFF	TGTGCCAGCAGTTTCACGGGACAGAACACTGAAGCTTTCTTT
TRBV7-3	TRBJ2-3	TRBD2	CASGAGGFTDTQYF	TGTGCCAGCGGAGCGGGAGGGTTCACAGATACGCAGTATTTT